This T cell receptor (beta chain) appears in the sequencing data of a study of post-analysis software for immune sequencing data. Overall study results and limits: The five TRBV segments detected at higher frequency in patients than in controls included TRBV5-6, TRBV5-1 and TRBV20-1.

Unique molecular identifiers were built into the TCR beta cDNA libraries. Each CDR3 protein is one row after TCRdb ran MiXCR on the PCR reads. The data show more than 450,000 distinct CDR3 sequences, approximately 34% seen once. This clonotype was seen repeatedly, ten times or more. What it binds is unknown. This CDR3 is built from 13 residues. The germline gives CDR1 SGHRS, CDR2 YFSETQ. V was trimmed by 1 base and J by 1 base, leaving 5 bases between them. This sequence was found in a girl aged 2 to 17 with multiple sclerosis. The chain joins TRBV5-1 to TRBJ1-1; D perhaps matches TRBD1 (5 bases). Sequenced sample: blood. Written as DNA, the CDR3 is TGCGCCAGCAGCTTGAGGGGGAACACTGAAGCTTTCTTT. The encoded protein is CASSLRGNTEAFF.